This paragraph covers one T cell receptor (beta chain) sequence. Its target is not known. The sample has other DNA sequences that encode this CDR3 too. The data belong to a study of OX40 agonist ivuxolimab in advanced cancers. Overall study: Averaging around 60 years in age, with a range of 23 to 79, the cohort was more than 75% male. Study-wide findings and caveats: CD4+ and CD8+ blood T cells expanded clonally by week 6 at 0.1 to 3.0 mg/kg.

Between the trimmed V and J ends, which lost 1 base and 4 bases, there was a span of 7 bases. The CDR3 sequence is 13 residues long. Germline lookup yields CDR1 SNHLY and CDR2 FYNNEI. Sequencing was performed with immunoSEQ multiplex PCR; in TCRdb, only in-frame clones are kept and a portion is missing. The sample contains around 100,000 clones, under 95% of which appear only once. The chain employs TRBV2 and TRBJ1-1; D call uncertain. This sequence was found in an adult with an advanced solid tumor such as melanoma, head and neck, liver or kidney cancer. This material consisted of CD4+ or CD8+ T cells sorted from blood, taken in a trial of the OX40 agonist ivuxolimab. The CDR3 bases are TGTGCCAGCAGTGAAGGGGTGGGCACTGAAGCTTTCTTT. It translates to CASSEGVGTEAFF.